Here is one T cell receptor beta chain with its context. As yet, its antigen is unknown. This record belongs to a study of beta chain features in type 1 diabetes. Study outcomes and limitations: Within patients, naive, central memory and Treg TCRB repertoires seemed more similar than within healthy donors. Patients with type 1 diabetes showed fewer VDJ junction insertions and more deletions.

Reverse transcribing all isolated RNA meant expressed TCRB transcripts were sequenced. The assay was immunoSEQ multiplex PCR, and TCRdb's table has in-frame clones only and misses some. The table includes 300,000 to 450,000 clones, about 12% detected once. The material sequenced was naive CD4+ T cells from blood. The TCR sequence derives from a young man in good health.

Here the CDR3 reads CASSLEYSGRDTGELFF. The DNA for the CDR3 is TGTGCCAGCAGCTTAGAGTATAGCGGGAGGGACACCGGGGAGCTGTTTTTT. This chain joins TRBV7-8 and TRBJ2-2, with 11 positions matching TRBD2. CDR3 length equals 17 residues. The germline V gene has CDR1 SGHVS and CDR2 FQNEAQ. The V and J ends lost 1 base and 3 bases, in that order; junction bases with no gene match: 4.